This passage covers 24 T cell receptor beta chains from one sample sequenced in a study of breast tumors, draining lymph nodes, adjacent tissues. Axillary draining lymph nodes of breast cancer patients supplied the node samples. TCRdb passed the multiplex PCR reads through MiXCR, listing each CDR3 protein once. The sample holds approximately 120,000 distinct CDR3 sequences; 21% are singletons and the top ten take about 2.2%. Sequencing was done on a sample of axillary lymph node tissue. The receptor set was obtained from a female donor with breast cancer. Some clones in this sample may be carry-over from other donors' samples.

Ten or more counts support this clonotype. This chain uses TRBV20-1 with TRBJ2-2; 11 nucleotides match TRBD2. The germline gives CDR1 DFQATT, CDR2 SNEGSKA (reference sequence). There are 15 residues in the CDR3. The V and J ends lost 4 bases and 5 bases, in that order; junction bases with no gene match: 6. Written as DNA, the CDR3 is TGCAGTGCTACAGGACTAGCGGGTGGAACCGGGGAGCTGTTTTTT. Residues: CSATGLAGGTGELFF.

A note on this clonotype: It may be a read error: a sequence one base away is much more abundant. The rearrangement links TRBV19 to TRBJ2-7, with 8 bases fitting TRBD2. Germline CDR1 reads LNHDA; CDR2 reads SQIVND (reference sequence). With V trimmed by 7 bases and J by 4 bases, 15 bases remained unmatched. The CDR3 covers 16 residues. The CDR3 DNA follows: TGTGCCAGTACCCCAGGTCGGGGGGGGCTCCCTTACGAGCAGTACTTC. Translation: CASTPGRGGLPYEQYF.

At least ten counts were recorded for this clonotype. J is TRBJ2-5 and V is TRBV6-1; 7 bases align to TRBD2. Unmatched junction bases numbered 7, after V lost 1 base and J lost 5 bases. This CDR3 comprises 15 residues. Germline CDR1 reads MNHNS; CDR2 reads SASEGT. The CDR3 nucleotides are TGTGCCAGCAGTGAAGGGACTAGGGAAAAGGAGACCCAGTACTTC. It specifies CASSEGTREKETQYF.

This clonotype was detected ten times or more. This rearrangement joins TRBV5-1 to TRBJ2-7; 9 bases fit TRBD2. The V gene's germline CDR1 is SGHRS and CDR2 YFSETQ. The CDR3 runs 18 residues. The V segment lost 2 bases and the J segment 4 bases; nucleotides outside the gene matches: 16. The CDR3 region has the DNA TGCGCCAGCAGCTTCAGGGCCCCCGGGACTAGCAACAAATACGAGCAGTACTTC. Translated: CASSFRAPGTSNKYEQYF.

This clonotype was detected many times. The gene calls are TRBV4-1 and TRBJ2-7; possible D gene TRBD2, 8 bases. CDR3 length: 16 residues. Trimming stripped 4 bases from V and 3 bases from J, with 19 bases between. CDR1 and CDR2 from the germline V gene are MGHRA and YSYEKL. CDR3 amino acids: CASSRTGLASSYEQYF. In DNA, the CDR3 is TGCGCCAGCAGCCGGACAGGACTAGCCTCGAGCTACGAGCAGTACTTC.

In this sample, this clonotype turned up many times. This rearrangement joins TRBV9 to TRBJ2-2; D unresolved. Trimming took 6 bases from V and 1 from J, leaving 1 base between them. Germline V gene data show CDR1 as SGDLS and CDR2 as YYNGEE. The CDR3 is made up of 11 amino acids. The CDR3 sequence: CASKNTGELFF. The CDR3 DNA is TGTGCCAGCAAGAACACCGGGGAGCTGTTTTTT.

Regarding this clonotype: This could be a read error, since a much larger clone is one nucleotide away. V usage is TRBV28 and J usage is TRBJ1-5; 7 bases are shared with TRBD1. The germline V gene encodes CDR1 MDHEN and CDR2 SYDVKM. This CDR3 spans 16 amino acids. CDR3 DNA sequence: TGTGCCAGCAGTTTAACAGGGGCATTTGACAATCGGCCCCAGCATTTT. This gives the protein CASSLTGAFDNRPQHF.

The chain employs TRBV2 and TRBJ2-3; a weak D match, TRBD2 (6 bases). Trimming left V 5 bases short and J 3 bases short, with 15 bases between. CDR1 and CDR2 from the germline V gene are SNHLY and FYNNEI. This CDR3 contains 15 residues. The CDR3 DNA reads TGTGCCAGCAGTACCGGGACTGGGATGACAGATACGCAGTATTTT. Translated, it gives CASSTGTGMTDTQYF.

The chain has TRBV10-3 and TRBJ1-1, with D possibly TRBD1 on 5 matching bases. Deletions cut 6 bases from V and 4 bases from J, with 18 bases between. CDR3 length: 15 residues. Germline assignment: CDR1 ENHRY and CDR2 SYGVKD. CDR3 nucleotide sequence: TGTGCCATCAGCGAGGGGAGGGATCGGCGCACTGAAGCTTTCTTT. Translated: CAISEGRDRRTEAFF.

This clonotype was recorded at least ten times. The chain combines TRBV19 with TRBJ2-1, with D perhaps TRBD2 (6 bases). The CDR3 has 18 residues. V lost 6 bases to trimming and J lost 9 bases, with 30 bases between them. Germline CDR1 reads LNHDA; CDR2 reads SQIVND (reference sequence). CDR3 DNA sequence: TGTGCCAGTAGCACCCCAGGTGGAGGAGGGTTGGTTGGAGGTGAGCAGTTCTTC. Translation gives CASSTPGGGGLVGGEQFF.

This clonotype was counted many times. The chain uses TRBV7-3 and TRBJ2-3; D ambiguous. With 5 bases removed from V and 0 bases from J, the gap between germline ends came to 9 bases. Germline lookup yields CDR1 SGHTA and CDR2 FQGTGA. The CDR3 covers 14 residues. CDR3 bases: TGTGCCAGCAGCCCTGAGCCTAGCACAGATACGCAGTATTTT. It codes for CASSPEPSTDTQYF. Combining the CDR3 with reference TRBV7-3 and TRBJ2-3 gives the whole variable domain GAGVSQTPSNKVTEKGKYVELRCDPISGHTALYWYRQSLGQGPEFLIYFQGTGAADDSGLPNDRFFAVRPEGSVSTLKIQRTERGDSAVYLCASSPEPSTDTQYFGPGTRLTVL.

The J gene is TRBJ1-2, the V gene TRBV28; D possibly corresponds to TRBD1 (5 bases). Germline V CDR1 and CDR2: MDHEN, SYDVKM. V lost 6 bases and J 8 bases, leaving 10 bases between the germline ends. This CDR3 is built from 11 residues. The CDR3 is CASSYRGGYTF. The CDR3 region has the DNA TGTGCCAGCAGCTATAGGGGCGGCTACACCTTC.

The V call is TRBV7-2, the J call TRBJ2-1; D is uncertain. This CDR3 has 14 residues. V was cut by 5 bases and J by 0 bases, with 8 bases left in between. Germline loops: CDR1 SGHTA, CDR2 FQGNSA. Written as DNA, the CDR3 is TGTGCCAGCAGCCGACTGAGCTCCTACAATGAGCAGTTCTTC. It is translated as CASSRLSSYNEQFF.

This clonotype was observed at least ten times. The chain links TRBV18 to TRBJ2-5; D gene uncertain. This CDR3 region has 12 residues. Looked up from germline, CDR1 is KGHSH and CDR2 is LQKENI. Deletions cut 2 bases from V and 4 bases from J, with 5 bases between. The CDR3 sequence: CASSPERETQYF. CDR3 in DNA: TGTGCCAGCTCACCAGAGCGAGAGACCCAGTACTTC.

The table lists this clonotype with many counts. The J gene is TRBJ2-3, the V gene TRBV5-1, with D maybe TRBD1 (5 bases). The germline V gene encodes CDR1 SGHRS and CDR2 YFSETQ. This CDR3 has 17 amino acids. Trimming cost V 0 bases and J 0 bases, with 14 bases left between them. The CDR3 spells CASSLAPWGPSTDTQYF. CDR3 nucleotides: TGCGCCAGCAGCTTGGCCCCTTGGGGCCCTAGCACAGATACGCAGTATTTT.

This clonotype was counted many times. A read error may produce the germline difference seen at one junction end. The chain joins TRBV7-7 to TRBJ2-5; TRBD1 matches 7 bases. Per germline, CDR1 SSHAT and CDR2 FNYEAQ (reference sequence). There are 14 residues in the CDR3. This chain's CDR3 is CASSQTGAQETQYF. The CDR3 DNA reads as TGTGCTAGCAGCCAAACAGGGGCACAAGAGACCCAGTACTTC. The whole variable domain, remainder taken from reference TRBV7-7 and TRBJ2-5, is GAGVSQSPRYKVTKRGQDVTLRCDPISSHATLYWYQQALGQGPEFLTYFNYEAQPDKSGLPSDRFSAERPEGSISTLTIQRTEQRDSAMYRCASSQTGAQETQYFGPGTRLLVL.

This sequence joins TRBV28 and TRBJ1-2; no clear D gene. The V end lost 4 bases, the J end lost 4 bases, and 7 bases lay between the germline ends. Germline V gene sequence: CDR1 MDHEN, CDR2 SYDVKM. The CDR3 has 12 amino acids. The CDR3 coding sequence is TGTGCCAGCAGTTCATCATTCTATGGCTACACCTTC. This codes for CASSSSFYGYTF.

Ten or more counts support this clonotype. The chain is built from TRBV14 and TRBJ2-1, with 7 bases fitting TRBD1. With 5 bases clipped from V and 0 bases from J, the junction kept 7 bases outside the gene matches. Germline loops: CDR1 SGHDN, CDR2 FVKESK. This CDR3 comprises 16 residues. DNA for the CDR3: TGTGCCAGCAGCTCCTCCGGGACAGTCTCCTACAATGAGCAGTTCTTC. Translating it yields CASSSSGTVSYNEQFF.

As to this clonotype: A much more abundant neighbour one base away suggests this may be a read error. The gene calls are TRBV2 and TRBJ2-7; tentatively, D is TRBD1 or TRBD2 (5 bases each). The CDR3 consists of 12 residues. Germline V gene lookup returns CDR1 SNHLY and CDR2 FYNNEI. The chain's CDR3 is CATGTVSYERYF. CDR3 nucleotides: TGTGCCACTGGGACGGTGTCCTACGAGCGGTACTTC.

On this clonotype: This may be a read error, as it is one base from a much larger clone. The chain is built from TRBV19 and TRBJ1-2, with D unresolved. CDR1 LNHDA and CDR2 SQIVND come from the germline V gene (reference sequence). The CDR3 length is 13 residues. V lost 4 bases to trimming and J lost 2 bases, with 8 bases between them. The chain's CDR3 is CASSTNTNYGYTF. CDR3 coding DNA: TGTGCCAGTAGTACAAACACCAACTATGGCTACACCTTC.

This clonotype showed up many times. V gene TRBV7-9 combines with J gene TRBJ1-4; unclear D gene. The germline V gene has CDR1 SEHNR and CDR2 FQNEAQ (reference sequence). V lost 7 bases and J 6 bases, leaving 6 bases between the germline ends. The CDR3 contains 11 residues. This CDR3 reads CASTPDEKLFF. CDR3 DNA: TGTGCCAGCACCCCTGATGAAAAACTGTTTTTT.

This clonotype was observed at least ten times. CDR3 residues: CASSANGLDGTQYF. In DNA form, the CDR3 reads TGTGCCAGCTCAGCAAACGGACTAGACGGGACCCAGTACTTC. The rearrangement uses TRBV18 and TRBJ2-5, with 7 bases aligning to TRBD2. Trimming took 5 bases from V and 7 from J; bases not matched to a gene: 10. The CDR3 has 14 residues. Germline CDR1 and CDR2: KGHSH and LQKENI.

This clonotype showed up many times. V is TRBV5-1 and J is TRBJ2-7; D uncertain. This CDR3 has 14 residues. CDR1 is SGHRS and CDR2 is YFSETQ in the germline V gene. With 0 bases removed from V and 2 bases from J, the gap between germline ends came to 9 bases. CDR3 in amino acids: CASSLAEATYEQYF. The CDR3, as DNA: TGCGCCAGCAGCTTGGCCGAGGCGACCTACGAGCAGTACTTC.

Ten or more counts support this clonotype. The rearrangement joins TRBV6-5 to TRBJ1-2; D might be TRBD1 (6 bases). The CDR3 has 16 amino acids. V was cut by 4 bases and J by 5 bases, with 20 bases left in between. Germline V lookup: CDR1 MNHEY, CDR2 SVGAGI. The DNA of the CDR3 is TGTGCCAGCAGTTTGGGGGCGTCACAGTCCTTATATGGCTACACCTTC. Protein sequence: CASSLGASQSLYGYTF.